These 12 T cell receptor beta chains were sequenced from one sample in a study of spatial heterogeneity in lung cancer. Overall study findings and caveats: Mutation counts in tumors were tracked by counts of expanded intratumoral alpha and beta TCRs.

Time point noted: sample taken at primary tumor resection. Each CDR3 protein gets one entry after TCRdb re-called the 5' RACE reads with MiXCR. The sample lists roughly 7,000 distinct CDR3 sequences, 11% to 15% occurring once. Their antigens are not known. The input for sequencing was lung tumor tissue, taken at surgery. These receptors all stem from a female donor with early-stage non-small cell lung cancer.

This clonotype is judged medium-sized. The chain joins TRBV5-5 to TRBJ1-6, with D uncertain. Germline V gives CDR1 SGHKS, CDR2 YYEKEE (reference sequence). V lost 2 bases, J lost 5 bases, and 8 bases lay in between. The CDR3 totals 14 residues. CDR3 loop: CASSFIADNSPLHF. In DNA, the CDR3 is TGTGCCAGCAGCTTTATCGCGGATAATTCACCCCTCCACTTT. Using reference TRBV5-5 and TRBJ1-6 for the parts outside the CDR3, the full variable domain is DAGVTQSPTHLIKTRGQQVTLRCSPISGHKSVSWYQQVLGQGPQFIFQYYEKEERGRGNFPDRFSARQFPNYSSELNVNALLLGDSALYLCASSFIADNSPLHFGNGTRLTVT.

This chain uses TRBV24-1 with TRBJ2-2; D unclear. CDR1 and CDR2 from the germline V gene are KGHDR and SFDVKD. This CDR3 spans 14 amino acids. Trimming removed 3 bases from V and 4 bases from J, with 8 bases in between. CDR3 sequence reads: CATSDVGPTGELFF. The CDR3, as DNA: TGTGCCACCAGTGATGTAGGACCCACCGGGGAGCTGTTTTTT.

Judged by abundance, this clonotype is medium-sized. V gene TRBV28 combines with J gene TRBJ1-1; the D gene is possibly TRBD1 (5 bases). CDR1 and CDR2 from the germline V gene are MDHEN and SYDVKM. Trimming pared 8 bases from V and 8 bases from J, leaving 12 bases between. There are 11 residues in the CDR3. This chain's CDR3 is CASGRGLEAFF. CDR3 DNA: TGTGCCAGCGGTCGGGGCTTAGAAGCTTTCTTT.

This clonotype was seen repeatedly, ten times or more. The rearrangement links TRBV6-1 to TRBJ2-2; possibly TRBD1 for D (6 bases). With 6 bases removed from V and 2 bases from J, the gap between germline ends came to 7 bases. Germline CDR1 reads MNHNS; CDR2 reads SASEGT. CDR3 length: 13 amino acids. The CDR3 here is CASRDRNTGELFF. For the CDR3, the DNA is TGTGCCAGCAGGGACAGAAACACCGGGGAGCTGTTTTTT.

This clonotype is categorized as medium-sized. The chain combines TRBV2 with TRBJ1-4; D ambiguous. The CDR3 totals 13 residues. With 3 bases removed from V and 9 bases from J, the gap between germline ends came to 11 bases. The germline CDR1 and CDR2 sequences are SNHLY and FYNNEI. The CDR3 nucleotides are TGTGCCAGCAGTGATAGGAGAGGAAAAAAACTGTTTTTT. Residues: CASSDRRGKKLFF.

This clonotype is medium-sized. The chain combines TRBV7-3 with TRBJ2-1; TRBD2 might be the D (7 bases). CDR1 is SGHTA and CDR2 is FQGTGA in the germline V gene. The CDR3 length is 16 residues. V lost 0 bases, J lost 4 bases, and 13 bases lay in between. The CDR3 DNA sequence: TGTGCCAGCAGCTTAACAATGCGGGGGCCGTACAATGAGCAGTTCTTC. Encoded protein: CASSLTMRGPYNEQFF. Combining the CDR3 with reference TRBV7-3 and TRBJ2-1 gives the whole variable domain GAGVSQTPSNKVTEKGKYVELRCDPISGHTALYWYRQSLGQGPEFLIYFQGTGAADDSGLPNDRFFAVRPEGSVSTLKIQRTERGDSAVYLCASSLTMRGPYNEQFFGPGTRLTVL.

This clonotype was seen many times. The genes are TRBV19 and TRBJ2-3; 7 nucleotides match TRBD1. Looked up from germline, CDR1 is LNHDA and CDR2 is SQIVND (reference sequence). The CDR3 has 14 residues. V dropped 5 bases and J dropped 5; count of bases not matched to a gene: 7. The CDR3 DNA reads as TGTGCCAGTAGTGGGACAGCGACGGGAGATACGCAGTATTTT. It yields the protein CASSGTATGDTQYF.

This clonotype appeared many times. The rearrangement joins TRBV9 to TRBJ2-1; 7 bases line up with TRBD2. The CDR3 has 16 residues. The V and J ends lost 7 bases and 2 bases, in that order; junction bases with no gene match: 12. CDR1 and CDR2 (germline): SGDLS, YYNGEE. This CDR3 is CASGSSLGGTYNEQFF. Written as DNA, the CDR3 is TGTGCCAGCGGCTCCTCTCTGGGGGGGACCTACAATGAGCAGTTCTTC.

This clonotype rates as medium-sized. J is TRBJ1-6 and V is TRBV9, with D maybe TRBD1 (6 bases). V lost 4 bases to trimming and J lost 8 bases, with 13 bases between them. The germline V gene encodes CDR1 SGDLS and CDR2 YYNGEE. This CDR3 is 14 amino acids long. CDR3 loop: CASSPGQSDSPLHF. CDR3 coding DNA: TGTGCCAGCAGCCCTGGACAGTCAGATTCACCCCTCCACTTT.

This clonotype counts as medium-sized. The V call is TRBV18, the J call TRBJ1-1; no clear D. Trimming cost V 3 bases and J 3 bases, with 8 bases left between them. The germline V gene encodes CDR1 KGHSH and CDR2 LQKENI. The CDR3 length is 13 residues. CDR3 region: CASSPSSDTEAFF. CDR3 sequence (DNA): TGTGCCAGCTCACCTTCCTCTGACACTGAAGCTTTCTTT.

This clonotype counts as medium-sized. The chain employs TRBV7-8 and TRBJ1-3; no reliable D call. There are 18 residues in the CDR3. The V end lost 0 bases, the J end lost 0 bases, and 15 bases lay between the germline ends. Germline V gene data show CDR1 as SGHVS and CDR2 as FQNEAQ. In nucleotides, the CDR3 is TGTGCCAGCAGCTTAGCGCGCATTTCGGGCCTCTCTGGAAACACCATATATTTT. The encoded protein is CASSLARISGLSGNTIYF.

By its share, this clonotype is large. V and J are TRBV6-2 or TRBV6-3 and TRBJ1-6; no reliable D call. Trimming left V 3 bases short and J 7 bases short, with 4 bases between. Germline values: CDR1 MNHEY, CDR2 SVGEGT. The CDR3 loop spans 12 amino acids. This CDR3 reads CASSYPNSPLHF. In nucleotides, the CDR3 is TGTGCCAGCAGTTATCCGAATTCACCCCTCCACTTT.